The sequence of this T cell receptor (beta chain) was determined in a study of T cells expressing NK-cell markers. Germline loops: CDR1 LGHNA, CDR2 YNFKEQ. The CDR3 totals 14 residues. TCRdb re-called the 5' RACE reads and gives one entry per CDR3 protein, without DNA. Its clone listing holds a few hundred thousand distinct CDR3 sequences. This rearrangement joins TRBV4-2 to TRBJ2-5; TCRdb names TRBD2, which stays unverified in the absence of DNA. This clonotype was obtained from a man aged 18 to 69 in good health. Sequencing used blood T cells: a sorted CD56 or NKG2C T cell subset, CD4+ or CD8+ T cells, or bulk PBMC T cells (not recorded which). CDR3 residues: CASSLEDGRETQYF.